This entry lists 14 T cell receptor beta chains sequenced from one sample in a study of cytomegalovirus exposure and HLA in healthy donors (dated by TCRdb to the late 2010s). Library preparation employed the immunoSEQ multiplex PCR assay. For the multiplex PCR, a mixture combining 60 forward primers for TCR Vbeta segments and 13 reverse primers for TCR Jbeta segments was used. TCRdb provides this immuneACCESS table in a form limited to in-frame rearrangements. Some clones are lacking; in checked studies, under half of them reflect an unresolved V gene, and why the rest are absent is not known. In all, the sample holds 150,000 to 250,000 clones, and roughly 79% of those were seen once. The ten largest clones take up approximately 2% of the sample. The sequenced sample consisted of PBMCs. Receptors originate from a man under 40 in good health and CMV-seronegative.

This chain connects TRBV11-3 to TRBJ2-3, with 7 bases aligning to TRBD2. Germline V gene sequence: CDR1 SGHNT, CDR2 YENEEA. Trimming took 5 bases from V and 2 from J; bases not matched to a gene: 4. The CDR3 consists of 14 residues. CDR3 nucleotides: TGTGCCAGCAGCGACGGGACTAACACAGATACGCAGTATTTT. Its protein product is CASSDGTNTDTQYF. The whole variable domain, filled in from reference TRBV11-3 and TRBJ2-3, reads EAGVVQSPRYKIIEKKQPVAFWCNPISGHNTLYWYLQNLGQGPELLIRYENEEAVDDSQLPKDRFSAERLKGVDSTLKIQPAELGDSAVYLCASSDGTNTDTQYFGPGTRLTVL.

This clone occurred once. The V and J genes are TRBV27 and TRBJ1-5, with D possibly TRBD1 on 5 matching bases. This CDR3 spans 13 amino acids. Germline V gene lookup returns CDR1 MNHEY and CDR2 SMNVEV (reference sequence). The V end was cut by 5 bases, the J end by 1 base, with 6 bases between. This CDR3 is CASSAGSNQPQHF. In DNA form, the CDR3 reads TGTGCCAGCAGTGCAGGGAGCAATCAGCCCCAGCATTTT.

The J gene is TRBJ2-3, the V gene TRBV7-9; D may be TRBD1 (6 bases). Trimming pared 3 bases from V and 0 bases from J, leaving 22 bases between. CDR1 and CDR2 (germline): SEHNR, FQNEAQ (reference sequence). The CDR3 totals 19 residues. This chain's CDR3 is CASSFPRTEKHLSTDTQYF. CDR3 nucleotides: TGTGCCAGCAGCTTTCCCCGGACAGAAAAACATCTCAGCACAGATACGCAGTATTTT.

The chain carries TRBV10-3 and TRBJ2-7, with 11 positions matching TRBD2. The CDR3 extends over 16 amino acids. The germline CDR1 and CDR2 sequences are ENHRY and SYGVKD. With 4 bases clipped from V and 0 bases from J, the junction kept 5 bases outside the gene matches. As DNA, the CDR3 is TGTGCCATCAGTGCCGGGACTAGCGGCCTCTCCTACGAGCAGTACTTC. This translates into CAISAGTSGLSYEQYF.

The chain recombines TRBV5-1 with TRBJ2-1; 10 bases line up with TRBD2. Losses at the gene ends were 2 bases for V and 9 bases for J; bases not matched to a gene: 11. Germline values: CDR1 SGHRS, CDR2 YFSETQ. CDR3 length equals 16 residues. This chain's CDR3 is CASSLILAGRQSEQFF. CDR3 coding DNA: TGCGCCAGCAGCTTAATACTAGCGGGGAGGCAGAGTGAGCAGTTCTTC.

The CDR3 nucleotides read TGTGCCAGCAGCCCGGGTGGGAGTGCTCCCTACGAGCAGTACTTC. Translation: CASSPGGSAPYEQYF. The chain joins TRBV13 to TRBJ2-7; D may be TRBD2 (5 bases). Trimming left V 5 bases short and J 2 bases short, with 16 bases between. This CDR3 has 15 amino acids. Germline loops: CDR1 PRHDT, CDR2 FYEKMQ (reference sequence).

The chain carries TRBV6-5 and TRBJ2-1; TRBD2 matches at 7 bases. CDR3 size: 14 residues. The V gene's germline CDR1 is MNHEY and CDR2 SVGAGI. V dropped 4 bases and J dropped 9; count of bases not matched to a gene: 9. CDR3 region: CASSFLLRETEQFF. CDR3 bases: TGTGCCAGCAGTTTCCTGTTGCGGGAGACTGAGCAGTTCTTC.

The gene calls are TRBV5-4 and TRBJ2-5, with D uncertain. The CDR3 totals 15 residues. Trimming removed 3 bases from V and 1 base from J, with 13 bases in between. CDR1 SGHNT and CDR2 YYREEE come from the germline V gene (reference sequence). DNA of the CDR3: TGTGCCAGCAGCTCTGGCACAGTCACCCAAGAGACCCAGTACTTC. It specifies CASSSGTVTQETQYF. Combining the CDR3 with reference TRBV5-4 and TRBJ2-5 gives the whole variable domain ETGVTQSPTHLIKTRGQQVTLRCSSQSGHNTVSWYQQALGQGPQFIFQYYREEENGRGNFPPRFSGLQFPNYSSELNVNALELDDSALYLCASSSGTVTQETQYFGPGTRLLVL.

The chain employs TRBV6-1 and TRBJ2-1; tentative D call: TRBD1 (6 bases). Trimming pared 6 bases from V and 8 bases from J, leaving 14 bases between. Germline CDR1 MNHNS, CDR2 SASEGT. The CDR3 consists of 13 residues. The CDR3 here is CASRATGNHEQFF. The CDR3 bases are TGTGCCAGCAGGGCCACAGGGAACCATGAGCAGTTCTTC.

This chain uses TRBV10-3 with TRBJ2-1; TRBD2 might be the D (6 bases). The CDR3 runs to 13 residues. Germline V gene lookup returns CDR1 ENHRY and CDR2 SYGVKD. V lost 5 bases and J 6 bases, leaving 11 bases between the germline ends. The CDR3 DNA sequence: TGTGCCATCAGTCCACCTAGCGCCAATGAGCAGTTCTTC. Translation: CAISPPSANEQFF.

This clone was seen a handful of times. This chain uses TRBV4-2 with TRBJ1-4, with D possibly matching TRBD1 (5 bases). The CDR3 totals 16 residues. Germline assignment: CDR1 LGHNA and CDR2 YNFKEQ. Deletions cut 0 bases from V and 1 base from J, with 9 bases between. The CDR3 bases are TGTGCCAGCAGCCAAGATGTGGGGGGAACTAATGAAAAACTGTTTTTT. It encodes CASSQDVGGTNEKLFF.

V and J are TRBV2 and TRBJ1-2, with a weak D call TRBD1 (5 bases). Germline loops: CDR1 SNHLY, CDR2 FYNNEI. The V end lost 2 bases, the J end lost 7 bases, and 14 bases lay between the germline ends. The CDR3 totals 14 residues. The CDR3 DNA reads TGTGCCAGCAGTGAACGGGGGGAGCTCAGTGGCTACACCTTC. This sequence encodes CASSERGELSGYTF.

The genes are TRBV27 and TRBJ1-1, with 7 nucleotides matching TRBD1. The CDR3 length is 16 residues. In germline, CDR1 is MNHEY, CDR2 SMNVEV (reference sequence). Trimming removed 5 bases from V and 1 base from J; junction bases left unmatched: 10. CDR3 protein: CASSKIKGQTNTEAFF. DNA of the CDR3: TGTGCCAGCAGTAAAATTAAGGGACAGACGAACACTGAAGCTTTCTTT.

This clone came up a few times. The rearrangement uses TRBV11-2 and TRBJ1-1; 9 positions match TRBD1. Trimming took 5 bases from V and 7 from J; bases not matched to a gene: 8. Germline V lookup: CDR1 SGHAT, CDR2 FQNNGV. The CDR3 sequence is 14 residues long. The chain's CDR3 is CASSPIRTGDEAFF. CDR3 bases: TGTGCCAGCAGCCCAATTAGGACAGGGGATGAAGCTTTCTTT.